This record looks at one TCR beta chain sequence and its context. Antigen specificity is unknown. This specimen comes from a study of T cell responses to AZD1222 COVID-19 vaccine. Points from the study as a whole: Clonal diversity may have been underestimated in mostly white British donors.

The CDR3 is 15 residues long. Trimming at V came to 6 bases and at J to 1 base, leaving 3 bases not matched to a gene. Germline CDR1 reads MDHEN; CDR2 reads SYDVKM. Produced via immunoSEQ multiplex PCR; TCRdb's table is partial and in-frame only. The sample carries around 84,000 clones, 70% to 90% recorded once. The starting material was peripheral blood, obtained 28 days after the second AZD1222 dose. The TCR originated in an adult who received the AZD1222 COVID-19 vaccine. The J gene is TRBJ2-3, the V gene TRBV28, with 11 bases identical to TRBD1. Written as DNA, the CDR3 is TGTGCCAGCAGCGCGGGACAGGGGGGCACAGATACGCAGTATTTT. Amino acids: CASSAGQGGTDTQYF.